The rows below give T cell receptor beta chains drawn from one sample of a study of CD8+CD57+ T cells in acquired aplastic anemia. TCRdb reanalysed the reads using MiXCR and keeps one entry per CDR3 protein. The sample holds 250,000 to 350,000 distinct CDR3 sequences, approximately 55% seen once. The sample was sorted CD4+, CD8+, or CD8+CD57+ T cells (not recorded which) from PBMCs. These TCRs come from a human donor with severe aplastic anemia or a healthy control (not recorded which). Each CDR3 is given with its conserved first and last residue. For some rows the clone size is stated as once, few or many, or as a class when expanded; others skip it.

TRBV9 NA CASSVKLNTEAFF
TRBV2 NA CASSVLGRESYGYTF
TRBV18 NA CASSPSGGSGELFF
TRBV7-2 few CASSLFLAGSYEQYF
TRBV20-1 NA CSAREAGAETQYF
TRBV7-3 NA CASSESPGNTEAFF
TRBV11-2 NA CASSLDPQGAMNTEAFF
TRBV7-9 NA CAVGDLMNTEAFF
TRBV7-7 NA CASSLDGTGHEQFF
TRBV20-1 NA CSARSTSGSSYNEQFF
TRBV6-6 NA CASSSSGQTNYGYTF
TRBV5-4 once CASSPGLAGDEGTQYF
TRBV7-2 many CASSLVLRTGGLQETQYF
TRBV18 many CASSPQRNTEAFF
TRBV29-1 NA CSGGKGESYRQYF
TRBV5-6 NA CASTLRTGGDEQFF
TRBV4-2 NA CASKRTGGALEEQYF
TRBV19 NA CASSMKQGVYGYTF
TRBV5-1 many CASSSSGGAYQETQYF
TRBV7-2 many CASSSTGTLHTGELFF
TRBV9 many CASSLRDRGNNSPLHF
TRBV29-1 NA CSVADRESNQPQHF
TRBV19 many CASRPQGTGELFF
TRBV7-4 NA CASSLASTATEAFF
TRBV20-1 few CSASRDPRGFDYSPLHF
TRBV6-2/TRBV6-3 many CASSIGGYEQYF
TRBV24-1 NA CATRLAGEGETQYF
TRBV29-1 NA CSGTNNEQFF
TRBV11-2 many CASSLDSSGGRYEQYF
TRBV7-9 NA CASSLGQGPETQYF
TRBV9 once CASSVAVGQGAPSGTEAFF
TRBV6-5 NA CASRRDNNQPQHF
TRBV7-9 NA CASSPPSVNTGELFF
TRBV6-6 many CASSYKTGQPTGELFF
TRBV28 many CASSLPLQPQHF
TRBV12-3/TRBV12-4 many CASSPPRHQSSYNEQFF
TRBV7-4 NA CASSSRDRGLTF
TRBV20-1 NA CSAGSQRGGQETQYF
TRBV10-1 NA CASRGQGPDYNEQFF
TRBV7-9 NA CASSLEGVAGQPQHF
TRBV6-5 many CASSYSDRRFYEQYF
TRBV7-8 NA CASSLPAGAPPYEQYF
TRBV10-3 NA CAISDRGGEKLFF
TRBV7-6 NA CASTLTGNPHGYTF
TRBV20-1 NA CSARVDGETQYF
TRBV25-1 NA CASSEGQGTYNEQFF
TRBV7-8 NA CASSLRQVDSNQPQHF
TRBV5-1 few CASSWGGVEAFF